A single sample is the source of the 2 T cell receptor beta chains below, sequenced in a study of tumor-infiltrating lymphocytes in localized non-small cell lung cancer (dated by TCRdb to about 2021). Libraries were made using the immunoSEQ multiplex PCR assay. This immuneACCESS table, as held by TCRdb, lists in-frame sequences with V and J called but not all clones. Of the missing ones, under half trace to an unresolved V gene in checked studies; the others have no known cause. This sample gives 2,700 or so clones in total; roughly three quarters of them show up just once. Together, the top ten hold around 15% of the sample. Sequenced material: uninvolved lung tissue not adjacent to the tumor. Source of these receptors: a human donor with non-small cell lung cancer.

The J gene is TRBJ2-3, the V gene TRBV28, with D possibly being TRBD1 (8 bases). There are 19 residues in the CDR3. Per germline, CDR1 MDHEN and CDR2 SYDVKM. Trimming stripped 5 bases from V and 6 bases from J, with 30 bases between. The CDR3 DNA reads TGTGCCAGCAGTCAACACAGGGGGAAAAGGCTAGCGGTAGAGGATACGCAGTATTTT. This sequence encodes CASSQHRGKRLAVEDTQYF.

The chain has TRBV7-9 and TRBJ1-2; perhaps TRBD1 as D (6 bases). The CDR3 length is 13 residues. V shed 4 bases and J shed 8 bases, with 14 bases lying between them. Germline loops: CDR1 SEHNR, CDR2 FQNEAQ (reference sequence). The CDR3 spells CASSSWDKAGYTF. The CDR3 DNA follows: TGTGCCAGCAGCTCTTGGGACAAAGCAGGCTACACCTTC.